This entry lists 15 T cell receptor beta chains sequenced from one sample in a study of shared clonotypes between healthy human individuals. This table comes from immunoSEQ multiplex PCR, and its TCRdb copy is limited to in-frame clones, with some not included. Of some 2,100,000 clones listed, approximately 95% are singletons. The sample comprised naive CD4+ T cells sorted from blood. Subset defined: CD45RA+ positively selected. Receptors were obtained from a man aged 18 to 35 in good health.

The chain carries TRBV29-1 and TRBJ1-2, with 9 bases fitting TRBD1. Germline CDR1 is SQVTM and CDR2 is ANQGSEA. The ends lost 4 bases at V and 0 bases at J; junction bases unmatched: 3. The CDR3 is 14 residues long. The CDR3 reads CSVADRGSNYGYTF. The CDR3, as DNA: TGCAGCGTTGCGGACAGGGGTTCTAACTATGGCTACACCTTC.

This chain connects TRBV7-2 to TRBJ2-7; D remains unclear. Trimming cost V 1 base and J 3 bases, with 4 bases left between them. Per the germline V gene, CDR1 is SGHTA and CDR2 is FQGNSA. The CDR3 loop spans 12 amino acids. The CDR3 reads CASSLEYYEQYF. CDR3 in DNA: TGTGCCAGCAGCTTAGAGTACTACGAGCAGTACTTC.

The V gene is TRBV19, the J gene TRBJ2-1, with D possibly matching TRBD1 (8 bases). Trimming left V 7 bases short and J 9 bases short, with 22 bases between. Germline assignment: CDR1 LNHDA and CDR2 SQIVND (reference sequence). The CDR3 contains 15 residues. The CDR3 protein is CASTTSDRGGSEQFF. The CDR3 coding sequence is TGTGCCAGTACCACATCAGACAGGGGAGGGAGTGAGCAGTTCTTC.

Points on this clone: Other DNA sequences within the sample encode an identical CDR3. The CDR3 protein is CASSLGGGPYNEQFF. CDR3 DNA: TGCGCCAGCAGCTTGGGAGGGGGCCCCTACAATGAGCAGTTCTTC. This chain joins TRBV5-1 and TRBJ2-1; 7 bases match TRBD1. The V gene end was trimmed by 0 bases and the J gene end by 2 bases; junction bases not matched to a gene: 2. This CDR3 contains 15 residues. CDR1 SGHRS and CDR2 YFSETQ come from the germline V gene. The full variable domain, rest sourced from reference TRBV5-1 and TRBJ2-1, is KAGVTQTPRYLIKTRGQQVTLSCSPISGHRSVSWYQQTPGQGLQFLFEYFSETQRNKGNFPGRFSGRQFSNSRSEMNVSTLELGDSALYLCASSLGGGPYNEQFFGPGTRLTVL.

The chain recombines TRBV5-1 with TRBJ2-7, with TRBD2 as a possible D gene (6 bases). The CDR3 length is 15 residues. In germline, CDR1 is SGHRS, CDR2 YFSETQ. V was clipped by 2 bases and J by 6 bases, with 18 bases between them. The CDR3 is CASSLAGTVGPEQYF. Here the CDR3 DNA reads TGCGCCAGCAGCTTAGCCGGGACTGTCGGTCCCGAGCAGTACTTC.

The J gene is TRBJ1-1, the V gene TRBV7-9, with D unresolved. V was clipped by 0 bases and J by 4 bases, with 3 bases between them. CDR3 length: 12 amino acids. Germline CDR1 is SEHNR and CDR2 is FQNEAQ (reference sequence). The CDR3 DNA sequence: TGTGCCAGCAGCTTAGCGAGCACTGAAGCTTTCTTT. Translated: CASSLASTEAFF.

The V gene is TRBV7-9, the J gene TRBJ1-1, with D unclear. Per germline, CDR1 SEHNR and CDR2 FQNEAQ (reference sequence). This CDR3 is 11 amino acids long. V was trimmed by 5 bases and J by 8 bases, leaving 9 bases between them. CDR3 in amino acids: CASSPYGEAFF. The CDR3 region has the DNA TGTGCCAGCAGCCCTTACGGGGAAGCTTTCTTT.

This chain joins TRBV6-5 and TRBJ2-7, with 8 nucleotides matching TRBD1. Per the germline V gene, CDR1 is MNHEY and CDR2 is SVGAGI. The CDR3 extends over 14 amino acids. V lost 6 bases, J lost 2 bases, and 6 bases stayed unmatched. The chain's CDR3 is CASRQGAGAYEQYF. The CDR3 bases are TGTGCCAGCAGGCAGGGGGCAGGGGCCTACGAGCAGTACTTC.

J is TRBJ2-3 and V is TRBV5-1; a possible D gene is TRBD1 (6 bases). The V gene lost 0 bases and the J gene lost 2 bases, with 13 bases spanning the gap. The CDR3 contains 16 residues. Germline V gene data show CDR1 as SGHRS and CDR2 as YFSETQ. The CDR3 here is CASSLVAGVTTDTQYF. The CDR3 DNA follows: TGCGCCAGCAGCTTGGTGGCAGGGGTTACCACAGATACGCAGTATTTT.

The V call is TRBV10-3, the J call TRBJ1-1; TRBD1 might be the D (5 bases). Trimming pared 4 bases from V and 0 bases from J, leaving 18 bases between. The CDR3 totals 17 residues. In germline, CDR1 is ENHRY, CDR2 SYGVKD. Here the CDR3 DNA reads TGTGCCATCAGTGTGCAACGGACAACGGTTATGAACACTGAAGCTTTCTTT. Protein product: CAISVQRTTVMNTEAFF.

V and J are TRBV10-3 and TRBJ1-5, with a weak D call TRBD1 (6 bases). The CDR3 extends over 13 amino acids. V lost 10 bases, J lost 5 bases, and 15 bases lay in between. Germline V gene sequence: CDR1 ENHRY, CDR2 SYGVKD. CDR3 sequence: CATNWGQDQPQHF. DNA for the CDR3: TGTGCCACCAATTGGGGGCAGGATCAGCCCCAGCATTTT.

This chain uses TRBV10-1 with TRBJ2-7; perhaps TRBD2 as D (7 bases). V was trimmed by 3 bases and J by 0 bases, leaving 12 bases between them. The germline CDR1 and CDR2 sequences are WNHNN and SYGVQD (reference sequence). CDR3 length: 15 amino acids. The CDR3, as DNA: TGCGCCAGCAGTGAAGGGGGGGCCGGCTCCTACGAGCAGTACTTC. It specifies CASSEGGAGSYEQYF.

Points on this clone: The identical CDR3 is also encoded by other nucleotide sequences in the sample. The chain is built from TRBV18 and TRBJ1-2; possible D gene TRBD1, 6 bases. CDR1 and CDR2 (germline): KGHSH, LQKENI. Trimming removed 2 bases at V and 4 bases at J, with 8 bases between. There are 13 residues in the CDR3. CDR3 loop: CASSPGTSYGYTF. The CDR3 region has the DNA TGTGCCAGCTCACCAGGGACAAGCTATGGCTACACCTTC.

The V gene is TRBV11-2, the J gene TRBJ2-7, with D hard to call. CDR3 size: 15 residues. Trimming cost V 0 bases and J 0 bases, with 9 bases left between them. Per germline, CDR1 SGHAT and CDR2 FQNNGV. In DNA, the CDR3 is TGTGCCAGCAGCTTAGACGGCGGTTACTCCTACGAGCAGTACTTC. It codes for CASSLDGGYSYEQYF.

The V call is TRBV7-8, the J call TRBJ1-5, with a tentative D call TRBD1 (6 bases). V was clipped by 1 base and J by 5 bases, with 15 bases between them. This CDR3 region has 16 residues. Germline V gene lookup returns CDR1 SGHVS and CDR2 FQNEAQ. CDR3 DNA sequence: TGTGCCAGCAGCTTAGTAGTCAGGGGAGTGGATCAGCCCCAGCATTTT. Protein product: CASSLVVRGVDQPQHF. Full variable domain (outside the CDR3, taken from reference TRBV7-8 and TRBJ1-5): GAGVSQSPRYKVAKRGQDVALRCDPISGHVSLFWYQQALGQGPEFLTYFQNEAQLDKSGLPSDRFFAERPEGSVSTLKIQRTQQEDSAVYLCASSLVVRGVDQPQHFGDGTRLSIL.